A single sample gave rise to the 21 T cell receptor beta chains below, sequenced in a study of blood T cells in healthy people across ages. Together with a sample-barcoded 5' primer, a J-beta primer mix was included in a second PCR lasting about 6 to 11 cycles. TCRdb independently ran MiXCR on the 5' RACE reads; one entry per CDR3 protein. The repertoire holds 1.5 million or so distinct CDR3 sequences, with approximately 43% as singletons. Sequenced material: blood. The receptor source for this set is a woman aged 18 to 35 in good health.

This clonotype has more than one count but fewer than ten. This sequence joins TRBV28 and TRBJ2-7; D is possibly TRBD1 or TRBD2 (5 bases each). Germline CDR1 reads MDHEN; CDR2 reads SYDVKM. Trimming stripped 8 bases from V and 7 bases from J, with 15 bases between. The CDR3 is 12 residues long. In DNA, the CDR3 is TGTGCCAGCGGAGGCTCGAAGGGGGAGCAGTACTTC. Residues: CASGGSKGEQYF.

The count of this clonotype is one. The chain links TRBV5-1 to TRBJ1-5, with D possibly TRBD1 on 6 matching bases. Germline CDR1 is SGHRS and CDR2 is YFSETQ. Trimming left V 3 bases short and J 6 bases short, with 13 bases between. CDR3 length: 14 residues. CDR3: CASSSTGRGQPQHF. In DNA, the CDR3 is TGCGCCAGCAGCTCTACAGGGAGGGGTCAGCCCCAGCATTTT. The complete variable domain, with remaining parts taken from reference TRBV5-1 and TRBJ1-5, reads KAGVTQTPRYLIKTRGQQVTLSCSPISGHRSVSWYQQTPGQGLQFLFEYFSETQRNKGNFPGRFSGRQFSNSRSEMNVSTLELGDSALYLCASSSTGRGQPQHFGDGTRLSIL.

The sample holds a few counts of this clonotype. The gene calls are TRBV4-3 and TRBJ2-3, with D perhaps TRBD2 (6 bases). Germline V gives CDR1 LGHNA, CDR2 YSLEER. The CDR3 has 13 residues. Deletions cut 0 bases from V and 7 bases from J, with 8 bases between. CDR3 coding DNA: TGCGCCAGCAGCCAAGAAGGGAGGTATACGCAGTATTTT. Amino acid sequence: CASSQEGRYTQYF.

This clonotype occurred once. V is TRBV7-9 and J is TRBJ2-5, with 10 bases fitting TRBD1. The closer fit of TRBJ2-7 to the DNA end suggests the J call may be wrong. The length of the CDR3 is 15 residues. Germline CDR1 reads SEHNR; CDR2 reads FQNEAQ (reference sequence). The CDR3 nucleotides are TGTGCCAGCAGCATCGGACAGGGGGGAGGAAACGAGCAGTACTTC. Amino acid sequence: CASSIGQGGGNEQYF.

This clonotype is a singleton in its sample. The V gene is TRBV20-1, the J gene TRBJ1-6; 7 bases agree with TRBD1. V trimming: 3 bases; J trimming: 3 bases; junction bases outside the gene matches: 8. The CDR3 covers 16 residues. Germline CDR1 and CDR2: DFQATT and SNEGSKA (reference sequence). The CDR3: CSASPQGQSYNSPLHF. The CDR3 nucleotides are TGCAGTGCTAGCCCCCAGGGACAGAGCTATAATTCACCCCTCCACTTT.

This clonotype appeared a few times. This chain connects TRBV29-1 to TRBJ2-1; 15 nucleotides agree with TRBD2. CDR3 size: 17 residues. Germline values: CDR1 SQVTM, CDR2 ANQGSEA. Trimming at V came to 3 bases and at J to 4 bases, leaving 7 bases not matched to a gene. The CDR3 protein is CSVDGLAGGRVYNEQFF. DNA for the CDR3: TGCAGCGTTGATGGACTAGCGGGAGGGCGAGTGTACAATGAGCAGTTCTTC.

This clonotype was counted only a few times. The CDR3 region is CASTGWGGGSNQPQHF. CDR3 DNA: TGTGCCAGCACAGGCTGGGGGGGCGGCAGCAATCAGCCCCAGCATTTT. The J gene is TRBJ1-5, the V gene TRBV6-6; perhaps TRBD1 as D (6 bases). V was clipped by 7 bases and J by 1 base, with 17 bases between them. The CDR3 is 16 residues long. Germline V gives CDR1 MNHNY, CDR2 SVGAGI (reference sequence).

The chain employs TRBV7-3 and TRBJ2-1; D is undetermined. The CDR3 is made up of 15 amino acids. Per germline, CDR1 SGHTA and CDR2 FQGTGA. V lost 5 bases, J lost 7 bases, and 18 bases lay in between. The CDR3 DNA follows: TGTGCCAGCAGCCGCCAGAGTTCGGCTTTTAATGAGCAGTTCTTC. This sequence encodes CASSRQSSAFNEQFF.

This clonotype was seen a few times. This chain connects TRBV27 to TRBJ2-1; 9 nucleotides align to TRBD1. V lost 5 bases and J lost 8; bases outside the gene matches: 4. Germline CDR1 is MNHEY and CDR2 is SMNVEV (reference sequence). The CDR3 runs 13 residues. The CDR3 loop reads CASSPQGAHEQFF. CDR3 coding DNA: TGTGCCAGCAGTCCACAGGGGGCCCATGAGCAGTTCTTC.

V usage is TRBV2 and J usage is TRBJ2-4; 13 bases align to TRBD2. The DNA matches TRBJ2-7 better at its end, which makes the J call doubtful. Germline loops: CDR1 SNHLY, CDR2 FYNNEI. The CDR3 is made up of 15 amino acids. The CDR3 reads CASSPLAGGLGEQYF. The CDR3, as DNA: TGTGCCAGCTCTCCACTAGCGGGAGGGCTTGGCGAGCAGTACTTC.

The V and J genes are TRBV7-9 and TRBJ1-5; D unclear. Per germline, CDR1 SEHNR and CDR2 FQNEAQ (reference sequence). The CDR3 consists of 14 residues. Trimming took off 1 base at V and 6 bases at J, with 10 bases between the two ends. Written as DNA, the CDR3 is TGTGCCAGCAGCTTAGATGGTTCAGGTCAGCCCCAGCATTTT. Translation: CASSLDGSGQPQHF.

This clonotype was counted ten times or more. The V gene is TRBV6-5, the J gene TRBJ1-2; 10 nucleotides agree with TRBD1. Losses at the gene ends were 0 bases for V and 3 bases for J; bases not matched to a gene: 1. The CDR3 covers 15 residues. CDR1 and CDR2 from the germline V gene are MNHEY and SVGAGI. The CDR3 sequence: CASSYSTGGYYGYTF. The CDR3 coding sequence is TGTGCCAGCAGTTACTCGACAGGGGGCTACTATGGCTACACCTTC.

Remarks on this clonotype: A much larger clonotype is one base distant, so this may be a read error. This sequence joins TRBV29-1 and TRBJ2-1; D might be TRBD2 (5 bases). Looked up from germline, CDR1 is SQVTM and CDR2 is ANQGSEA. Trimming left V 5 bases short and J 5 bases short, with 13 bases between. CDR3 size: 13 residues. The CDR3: CSVREGIHNEQFF. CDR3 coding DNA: TGCAGCGTTCGCGAGGGTATCCACAATGAGCAGTTCTTC.

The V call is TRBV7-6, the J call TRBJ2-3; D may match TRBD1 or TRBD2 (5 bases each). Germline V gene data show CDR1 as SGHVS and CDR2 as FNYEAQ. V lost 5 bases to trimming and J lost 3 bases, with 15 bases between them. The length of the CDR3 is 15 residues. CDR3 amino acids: CASSDSGLPTDTQYF. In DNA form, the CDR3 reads TGTGCCAGCAGCGACAGCGGTTTGCCTACAGATACGCAGTATTTT.

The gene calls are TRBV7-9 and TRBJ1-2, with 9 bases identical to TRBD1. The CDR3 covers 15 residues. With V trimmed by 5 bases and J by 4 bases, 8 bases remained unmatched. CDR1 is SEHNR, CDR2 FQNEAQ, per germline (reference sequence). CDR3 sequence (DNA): TGTGCCAGCAGCACCGGACAGGGGTTTGCCTATGGCTACACCTTC. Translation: CASSTGQGFAYGYTF.

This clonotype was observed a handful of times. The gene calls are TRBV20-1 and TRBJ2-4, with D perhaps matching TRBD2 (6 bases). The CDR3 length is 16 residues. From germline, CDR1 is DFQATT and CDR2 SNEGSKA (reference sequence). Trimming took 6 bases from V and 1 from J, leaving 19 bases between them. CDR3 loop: CSAQAGPPEAKNIQYF. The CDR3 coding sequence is TGCAGTGCACAGGCGGGACCTCCCGAGGCCAAAAACATTCAGTACTTC.

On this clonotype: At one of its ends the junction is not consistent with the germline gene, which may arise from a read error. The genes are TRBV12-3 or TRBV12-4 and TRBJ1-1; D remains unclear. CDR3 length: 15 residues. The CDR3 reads CASSFRTSRNTEAFF. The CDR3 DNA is TGTGCCAGTAGTTTTAGGACCAGCCGGAACACTGAAGCTTTCTTT.

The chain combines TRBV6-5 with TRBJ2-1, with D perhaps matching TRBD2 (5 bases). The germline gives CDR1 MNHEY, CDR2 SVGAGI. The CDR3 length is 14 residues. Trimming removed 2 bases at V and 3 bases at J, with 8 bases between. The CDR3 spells CASSYERYYNEQFF. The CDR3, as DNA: TGTGCCAGCAGTTACGAGCGGTACTACAATGAGCAGTTCTTC.

CDR3 residues: CSAPIGTSGRMKEQYF. CDR3 nucleotide sequence: TGCAGTGCTCCTATCGGGACTAGCGGGAGGATGAAGGAGCAGTACTTC. The gene calls are TRBV20-1 and TRBJ2-7, with 15 bases matching TRBD2. From germline, CDR1 is DFQATT and CDR2 SNEGSKA (reference sequence). V dropped 5 bases and J dropped 7; count of bases not matched to a gene: 12. CDR3 size: 16 residues.

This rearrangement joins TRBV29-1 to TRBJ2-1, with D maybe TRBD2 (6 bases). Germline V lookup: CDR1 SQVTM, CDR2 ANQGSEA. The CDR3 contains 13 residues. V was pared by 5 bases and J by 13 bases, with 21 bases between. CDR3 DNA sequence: TGCAGCGTTTGGGACCAGACTAGTAAGACCCAGTTCTTC. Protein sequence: CSVWDQTSKTQFF.

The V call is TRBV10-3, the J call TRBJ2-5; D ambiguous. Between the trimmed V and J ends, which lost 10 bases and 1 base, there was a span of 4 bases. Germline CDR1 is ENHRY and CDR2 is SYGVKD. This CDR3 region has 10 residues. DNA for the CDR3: TGTGCCAAATCCCAAGAGACCCAGTACTTC. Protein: CAKSQETQYF.